This T cell receptor beta chain was obtained from a study of CD8+ T cells in alopecia areata. Study overall: Disease severity was quantified as SALT score of affected scalp area. Study findings and constraints: Tofacitinib did not eliminate many expanded lesional clones from scalp or blood. An increase in clonality over normal scalp was evident in lesional scalp, especially alopecia totalis/universalis. Sequencing of scalp tissue also captures the resident alphabeta T cells of normal skin.

Per the germline V gene, CDR1 is SQVTM and CDR2 is ANQGSEA. There are 13 residues in the CDR3. cDNA reverse transcribed from extracted RNA served as the sequencing template. The assay was immunoSEQ multiplex PCR, and TCRdb's table has in-frame clones only and misses some. This table holds around 4,300 clones, roughly 60% found once. On this clone: Its antigen remains unknown.

Treatment defined: oral pan-JAK inhibitor, 5-10 mg twice daily. Alopecia areata patients had lesional scalp punch biopsies and peripheral blood taken from them. The chain links TRBV29-1 to TRBJ2-7, with D unresolved. Material: skin, obtained at approximately week 37, from a patient treated with tofacitinib. The clonotype comes from a human donor with alopecia areata. The CDR3 sequence is CSETSYSSYEQYF. The CDR3 coding sequence is TGCTCAGAAACTTCGTACAGCTCCTACGAGCAGTACTTC.